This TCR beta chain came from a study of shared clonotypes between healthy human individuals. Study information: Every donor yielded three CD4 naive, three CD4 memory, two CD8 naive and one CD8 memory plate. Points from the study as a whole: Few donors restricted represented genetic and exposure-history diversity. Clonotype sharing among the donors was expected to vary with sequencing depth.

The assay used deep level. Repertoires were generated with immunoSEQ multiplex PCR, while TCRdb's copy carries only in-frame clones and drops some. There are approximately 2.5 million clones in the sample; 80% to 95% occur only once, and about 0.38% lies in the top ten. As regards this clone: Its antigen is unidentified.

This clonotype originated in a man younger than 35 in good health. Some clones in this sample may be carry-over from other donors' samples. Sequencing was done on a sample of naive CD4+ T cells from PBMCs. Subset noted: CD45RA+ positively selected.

The CDR3 loop reads CASSFTAKGTGELFF. In DNA, the CDR3 is TGTGCCAGCAGCTTCACCGCAAAGGGGACCGGGGAGCTGTTTTTT. The rearrangement uses TRBV5-4 and TRBJ2-2, with D perhaps matching TRBD1 (5 bases). V was pared by 2 bases and J by 5 bases, with 13 bases between. Germline V gives CDR1 SGHNT, CDR2 YYREEE (reference sequence). The CDR3 is 15 amino acids.